The 27 T cell receptor beta chains presented below share a single source sample, sequenced in a study of CD8 T cells in Susac syndrome (dated by TCRdb to between 2018 and 2021). Receptor libraries were prepared by the immunoSEQ multiplex PCR assay. RNA was extracted using the RNeasy kit, and about 0.45 to 1 microgram was reverse transcribed with random hexamers. In-frame beta chains were kept once TCRdb had trimmed the public reads at Q25 with fastp and called clones with MiXCR. One record per CDR3 amino acid sequence lists the most common genes and DNA. A total of around 130,000 distinct CDR3 sequences appear in this sample, around 86% of them only once. Clones ranked in the top ten supply around 0.49% of the sample. The sequenced sample consisted of CD8+ T cells from PBMCs. Source of these receptors: a human donor with multiple sclerosis.

J is TRBJ2-1 and V is TRBV13; D remains ambiguous. Germline V gene sequence: CDR1 PRHDT, CDR2 FYEKMQ (reference sequence). This CDR3 spans 13 amino acids. With 1 base removed from V and 8 bases from J, the gap between germline ends came to 9 bases. CDR3 in DNA: TGTGCCAGCAGCTTAGATTCCCCGTATGAGCAGTTCTTC. It yields the protein CASSLDSPYEQFF.

In DNA, the CDR3 is TGTGCCAGCAGCGTTGGGACAACCACTGAAGCTTTCTTT. Translated, it gives CASSVGTTTEAFF. This chain links TRBV9 with TRBJ1-1, with a possible D match to TRBD1 (6 bases). Germline V gene lookup returns CDR1 SGDLS and CDR2 YYNGEE. The CDR3 has 13 amino acids. The germline V and J ends were trimmed by 2 bases and 4 bases, with 9 bases remaining between them.

CDR3 sequence: CASSPKTPSNQPQHF. CDR3 coding DNA: TGTGCCAGCAGCCCAAAGACACCTAGCAATCAGCCCCAGCATTTT. The chain couples TRBV5-5 to TRBJ1-5; D not certain. Germline assignment: CDR1 SGHKS and CDR2 YYEKEE (reference sequence). The CDR3 contains 15 residues. V lost 4 bases and J lost 0, with 11 bases in between.

This clonotype was detected only once. The V call is TRBV30, the J call TRBJ1-3; tentatively, D is TRBD1 (5 bases). V was clipped by 5 bases and J by 7 bases, with 12 bases between them. The germline V gene has CDR1 GTSNPN and CDR2 SVGIG (reference sequence). This CDR3 region has 12 residues. In DNA form, the CDR3 reads TGTGCCTGGTCGGCTCAGGGTAACACCATATATTTT. Its translation: CAWSAQGNTIYF.

This clonotype was detected once. V usage is TRBV7-9 and J usage is TRBJ1-1, with unresolved D. From germline, CDR1 is SEHNR and CDR2 FQNEAQ (reference sequence). V lost 5 bases to trimming and J lost 8 bases, with 12 bases between them. The CDR3 is 12 amino acids. This CDR3 reads CASSHIASEAFF. The CDR3 DNA sequence: TGTGCCAGCAGCCATATAGCTTCAGAAGCTTTCTTT.

The V gene is TRBV27, the J gene TRBJ2-2, with D perhaps TRBD2 (5 bases). Germline CDR1 MNHEY, CDR2 SMNVEV (reference sequence). V lost 4 bases and J 7 bases, leaving 16 bases between the germline ends. CDR3 length equals 15 residues. The CDR3, as DNA: TGTGCCAGCAGTTCCCTAGGTACCCGGGGCGGGGAGCTGTTTTTT. This encodes CASSSLGTRGGELFF.

This clonotype was detected once. J is TRBJ2-7 and V is TRBV12-5; D remains ambiguous. The CDR3 covers 19 residues. Trimming pared 4 bases from V and 2 bases from J, leaving 27 bases between. The V gene's germline CDR1 is LGHNT and CDR2 FRNRAP. CDR3: CASGSKQKSKPGRPYEQYV. The CDR3 region has the DNA TGTGCTAGTGGTTCCAAACAAAAATCAAAACCCGGACGTCCCTACGAGCAGTACGTC.

The V gene is TRBV9, the J gene TRBJ1-1, with D uncertain. This CDR3 region has 13 residues. Per germline, CDR1 SGDLS and CDR2 YYNGEE. V lost 1 base and J lost 1, with 5 bases in between. The CDR3 here is CASSVYGNTEAFF. The CDR3 DNA is TGTGCCAGCAGCGTATATGGGAACACTGAAGCTTTCTTT.

The V call is TRBV7-2, the J call TRBJ2-1; D unresolved. The V end was cut by 2 bases, the J end by 0 bases, with 8 bases between. The CDR3 runs 15 residues. Germline values: CDR1 SGHTA, CDR2 FQGNSA. The CDR3 nucleotides read TGTGCCAGCAGCTTAAGGCGGAGCTCCTACAATGAGCAGTTCTTC. Its protein product is CASSLRRSSYNEQFF.

In this sample, this clonotype turned up once. The chain combines TRBV28 with TRBJ2-3; D remains ambiguous. From germline, CDR1 is MDHEN and CDR2 SYDVKM. The CDR3 loop spans 14 amino acids. V lost 4 bases to trimming and J lost 0 bases, with 8 bases between them. The CDR3 sequence is CASSSDGSTDTQYF. In DNA form, the CDR3 reads TGTGCCAGCAGTTCGGACGGTAGCACAGATACGCAGTATTTT. Full variable domain (rest looked up from reference TRBV28 and TRBJ2-3): DVKVTQSSRYLVKRTGEKVFLECVQDMDHENMFWYRQDPGLGLRLIYFSYDVKMKEKGDIPEGYSVSREKKERFSLILESASTNQTSMYLCASSSDGSTDTQYFGPGTRLTVL.

The chain employs TRBV12-5 and TRBJ1-2; possible D gene TRBD1, 6 bases. This CDR3 has 18 residues. Germline V gene lookup returns CDR1 LGHNT and CDR2 FRNRAP. The V end was cut by 0 bases, the J end by 1 base, with 18 bases between. The CDR3 nucleotides read TGTGCTAGTGGTTTGGTACTTCCGGGGGGCCGGGTTAACTATGGCTACACCTTC. Translating gives CASGLVLPGGRVNYGYTF.

For this clonotype: A junction end diverges from the germline sequence, so it may reflect a read error. This sequence joins TRBV6-1 and TRBJ1-4; D is ambiguous. The CDR3 is made up of 16 amino acids. Germline CDR1 reads MNHNS; CDR2 reads SASEGT. The CDR3 here is CASSGYLGPDNENLFF. In DNA form, the CDR3 reads TGTGCCAGCAGTGGCTATTTAGGGCCCGATAATGAAAACCTGTTTTTT.

In its sample, this clonotype was seen once. V usage is TRBV27 and J usage is TRBJ1-5; possibly TRBD1 for D (6 bases). Trimming removed 4 bases from V and 2 bases from J, with 15 bases in between. The CDR3 covers 16 residues. Per the germline V gene, CDR1 is MNHEY and CDR2 is SMNVEV (reference sequence). The CDR3 protein is CASSYGTPRGNQPQHF. In DNA, the CDR3 is TGTGCCAGCAGTTATGGGACACCAAGAGGCAATCAGCCCCAGCATTTT.

The rearrangement joins TRBV4-2 to TRBJ1-2; weak D call: TRBD1 (5 bases). Germline CDR1 is LGHNA and CDR2 is YNFKEQ. The ends were cut back, 1 base at V and 6 bases at J, with 12 bases in the middle. This CDR3 region has 14 residues. The CDR3 bases are TGTGCCAGCAGCCAAGGCGACAGATCGGATGGCTACACCTTC. It encodes CASSQGDRSDGYTF.

The chain uses TRBV20-1 and TRBJ2-1, with 8 positions matching TRBD2. Germline loops: CDR1 DFQATT, CDR2 SNEGSKA (reference sequence). This CDR3 spans 14 amino acids. V shed 4 bases, J shed 5 bases, and the junction held 7 bases outside the gene matches. CDR3 sequence: CSATSGSKDNEQFF. Written as DNA, the CDR3 is TGCAGTGCTACTAGCGGGTCTAAGGACAATGAGCAGTTCTTC.

This sequence joins TRBV7-9 and TRBJ2-7; D is perhaps TRBD2 (6 bases). Trimming stripped 1 base from V and 0 bases from J, with 13 bases between. This CDR3 has 16 residues. The germline gives CDR1 SEHNR, CDR2 FQNEAQ (reference sequence). This CDR3 reads CASSLGLGQSSYEQYF. In nucleotides, the CDR3 is TGTGCCAGCAGCTTAGGACTAGGACAAAGCTCCTACGAGCAGTACTTC.

The chain uses TRBV6-2 or TRBV6-3 and TRBJ2-3, with D possibly TRBD2 on 6 matching bases. The CDR3 sequence is 14 residues long. Per the germline V gene, CDR1 is MNHEY and CDR2 is SVGEGT. V lost 7 bases and J 2 bases, leaving 13 bases between the germline ends. The CDR3 loop reads CASTRRVSTDTQYF. DNA of the CDR3: TGTGCCAGCACCCGGAGGGTCTCCACAGATACGCAGTATTTT.

In this sample, this clonotype turned up once. The chain links TRBV3-1 to TRBJ2-5; 9 nucleotides agree with TRBD1. Germline assignment: CDR1 LGHDT and CDR2 YNNKEL (reference sequence). The CDR3 consists of 19 residues. Losses at the gene ends were 3 bases for V and 4 bases for J; bases not matched to a gene: 18. The CDR3 is CASSHPRLGGQGRRETQYF. The CDR3 nucleotides read TGTGCCAGCAGCCACCCCCGGCTGGGGGGACAGGGTCGTAGAGAGACCCAGTACTTC.

This clonotype has a single count. This rearrangement joins TRBV19 to TRBJ1-1; 8 nucleotides line up with TRBD1. The CDR3 runs 17 residues. Germline loops: CDR1 LNHDA, CDR2 SQIVND (reference sequence). V lost 5 bases and J lost 5; bases outside the gene matches: 16. CDR3 DNA sequence: TGTGCCAGTAGTCCTCGCAGGGGGCTAATCTTGGGGACTGAAGCTTTCTTT. It codes for CASSPRRGLILGTEAFF.

The rearrangement uses TRBV28 and TRBJ2-3, with a possible D match to TRBD2 (5 bases). Germline V gene sequence: CDR1 MDHEN, CDR2 SYDVKM. The V end lost 8 bases, the J end lost 2 bases, and 17 bases lay between the germline ends. This CDR3 spans 15 amino acids. The CDR3, as DNA: TGTGCCAGCGAGGGCCGGGCAGGCCTCACAGATACGCAGTATTTT. Translation gives CASEGRAGLTDTQYF. The entire variable domain, with the rest obtained from reference TRBV28 and TRBJ2-3, is as follows: DVKVTQSSRYLVKRTGEKVFLECVQDMDHENMFWYRQDPGLGLRLIYFSYDVKMKEKGDIPEGYSVSREKKERFSLILESASTNQTSMYLCASEGRAGLTDTQYFGPGTRLTVL.

This clonotype came up a few times. V gene TRBV6-5 combines with J gene TRBJ2-2, with D unresolved. V lost 3 bases and J lost 0, with 8 bases in between. From germline, CDR1 is MNHEY and CDR2 SVGAGI. The CDR3 covers 15 residues. CDR3 in DNA: TGTGCCAGCAGTTATTTCGCAGCGAACACCGGGGAGCTGTTTTTT. It is translated as CASSYFAANTGELFF.

The gene calls are TRBV4-3 and TRBJ2-1, with TRBD2 matching 7 bases. V was pared by 0 bases and J by 7 bases, with 6 bases of the junction left unmatched. Germline CDR1 reads LGHNA; CDR2 reads YSLEER. This CDR3 spans 15 amino acids. The CDR3 spells CASSQDTAGVNEQFF. CDR3 bases: TGCGCCAGCAGCCAAGATACGGCGGGAGTTAATGAGCAGTTCTTC.

The CDR3, as DNA: TGTGCCAGCAGCGCCCAGAGGTCTAGCACAGATACGCAGTATTTT. Translating it yields CASSAQRSSTDTQYF. The chain recombines TRBV3-1 with TRBJ2-3; no reliable D call. The V gene lost 5 bases and the J gene lost 0 bases, with 12 bases spanning the gap. Germline CDR1 is LGHDT and CDR2 is YNNKEL (reference sequence). CDR3 length: 15 amino acids.

This clonotype was seen more than once but under ten times. The chain combines TRBV24-1 with TRBJ1-1; D may be TRBD1 (6 bases). Germline V CDR1 and CDR2: KGHDR, SFDVKD. Deletions cut 2 bases from V and 3 bases from J, with 12 bases between. The CDR3 runs to 15 residues. The CDR3 is CATSDSGAGYTEAFF. The CDR3 nucleotides are TGTGCCACCAGTGATTCGGGGGCCGGGTACACTGAAGCTTTCTTT.

With regard to this clonotype: Without the conserved terminal phenylalanine or tryptophan, this CDR3 likely stems from a read error. This CDR3 reads CASSDGTSGGLYEQYL. For the CDR3, the DNA is TGTGCCAGCAGTGATGGGACTAGCGGGGGACTGTACGAGCAGTACCTC. The gene calls are TRBV2 and TRBJ2-7; 14 bases are shared with TRBD2. Trimming removed 3 bases from V and 4 bases from J; junction bases left unmatched: 5. CDR1 is SNHLY and CDR2 is FYNNEI in the germline V gene. The CDR3 is made up of 16 amino acids.

The chain recombines TRBV10-3 with TRBJ2-7; perhaps TRBD1 as D (5 bases). V shed 9 bases and J shed 4 bases, with 16 bases lying between them. The CDR3 is made up of 13 amino acids. The germline CDR1 and CDR2 sequences are ENHRY and SYGVKD. The CDR3 is CAIKINGAYEQYF. The CDR3, as DNA: TGTGCCATAAAGATCAATGGGGCGTACGAGCAGTACTTC.

V and J are TRBV28 and TRBJ2-7; the match to TRBD1 covers 10 bases. V trimming: 2 bases; J trimming: 6 bases; junction bases outside the gene matches: 4. The V gene's germline CDR1 is MDHEN and CDR2 SYDVKM. There are 14 residues in the CDR3. The CDR3 coding sequence is TGTGCCAGCAGTTTAGAGGGACAGGGGAGCGAGCAGTACTTC. Translating it yields CASSLEGQGSEQYF.